What follows are 10 T cell receptor beta chains derived from one specimen sequenced in a study of intratumoral heterogeneity in liver cancer. Samples with the label H were taken from distinct, geographically separated regions of the hepatocellular carcinoma nodule. Library creation used the immunoSEQ multiplex PCR assay. As stored in TCRdb, this immuneACCESS dataset retains in-frame rearrangements with V and J assigned. A fraction of the clones does not appear; measured against another copy, unresolved V genes explain less than half of the discrepancy, and the remainder lacks a known reason. This sample comprises around 2,500 clones, over 70% of them detected only once. Together, the top ten hold 40% to 50% of the sample. This specimen consisted of tumor tissue, obtained before any cancer treatment. These receptors originate from a woman aged 70 to 79 with hepatocellular carcinoma.

The chain combines TRBV27 with TRBJ2-4; 9 bases map to TRBD2. In germline, CDR1 is MNHEY, CDR2 SMNVEV (reference sequence). V lost 4 bases to trimming and J lost 1 base; unmatched junction nucleotides: 8. This CDR3 is 17 amino acids long. CDR3 in amino acids: CASSSLGLAGAKNIQYF. DNA for the CDR3: TGTGCCAGCAGTTCGCTGGGCCTAGCGGGGGCCAAAAACATTCAGTACTTC.

The chain recombines TRBV25-1 with TRBJ1-4, with TRBD1 matching 7 bases. Germline CDR1 reads MGHDK; CDR2 reads SYGVNS. The trim removed 5 bases at V and 7 bases at J, leaving 1 base unmatched. CDR3 size: 12 residues. The CDR3 DNA reads TGTGCCAGCAGTAACAGGGGTGAAAAACTGTTTTTT. Amino acids: CASSNRGEKLFF.

This rearrangement joins TRBV9 to TRBJ2-1; 11 bases are shared with TRBD2. Trimming removed 4 bases from V and 6 bases from J; junction bases left unmatched: 12. This CDR3 spans 17 amino acids. Germline V gene sequence: CDR1 SGDLS, CDR2 YYNGEE. The CDR3 reads CASSHRGGLAGGNEQFF. The CDR3 DNA reads TGTGCCAGCAGCCACAGGGGGGGGCTAGCGGGAGGCAATGAGCAGTTCTTC.

This chain connects TRBV19 to TRBJ2-6; unclear D gene. V dropped 7 bases and J dropped 0 bases, with 10 bases sitting between them. The CDR3 runs to 15 residues. Germline loops: CDR1 LNHDA, CDR2 SQIVND (reference sequence). CDR3 residues: CASTRAVSGANVLTF. For the CDR3, the DNA is TGTGCCAGTACCCGGGCCGTCTCTGGGGCCAACGTCCTGACTTTC.

V and J are TRBV7-9 and TRBJ1-1; no clear D gene. This CDR3 has 14 residues. Germline CDR1 SEHNR, CDR2 FQNEAQ (reference sequence). The germline V and J ends were trimmed by 6 bases and 1 base, with 12 bases remaining between them. The DNA of the CDR3 is TGTGCCAGCAGTCTCTCGACCCAGAACACTGAAGCTTTCTTT. Residues: CASSLSTQNTEAFF. The entire variable domain, with the rest obtained from reference TRBV7-9 and TRBJ1-1, is as follows: DTGVSQNPRHKITKRGQNVTFRCDPISEHNRLYWYRQTLGQGPEFLTYFQNEAQLEKSRLLSDRFSAERPKGSFSTLEIQRTEQGDSAMYLCASSLSTQNTEAFFGQGTRLTVV.

This clone was seen a few times. The J gene is TRBJ2-5, the V gene TRBV7-9; D possibly uses TRBD1 or TRBD2 (6 bases each). V shed 1 base and J shed 2 bases, with 14 bases lying between them. CDR1 and CDR2 from the germline V gene are SEHNR and FQNEAQ (reference sequence). There are 16 residues in the CDR3. The CDR3: CASSLVGGPVQETQYF. In nucleotides, the CDR3 is TGTGCCAGCAGCTTAGTCGGGGGCCCGGTTCAAGAGACCCAGTACTTC.

By share, this clone ranks as medium-sized (0.01 to 0.1%). V usage is TRBV5-1 and J usage is TRBJ1-4, with no clear D. The CDR3 is made up of 14 amino acids. V lost 4 bases and J 7 bases, leaving 14 bases between the germline ends. Germline CDR1 reads SGHRS; CDR2 reads YFSETQ. The CDR3: CASSPGPPGEKLFF. The CDR3 DNA reads TGCGCCAGCAGCCCCGGACCACCGGGTGAAAAACTGTTTTTT.

The V call is TRBV5-1, the J call TRBJ2-3, with 9 bases matching TRBD1. The V gene end was trimmed by 5 bases and the J gene end by 2 bases; junction bases not matched to a gene: 3. Germline V CDR1 and CDR2: SGHRS, YFSETQ. This CDR3 has 14 amino acids. Written as DNA, the CDR3 is TGCGCCAGCAGGACAGGGGGTATCACAGATACGCAGTATTTT. Protein product: CASRTGGITDTQYF.

The chain is built from TRBV30 and TRBJ2-7; the D is unclear. The CDR3 contains 12 residues. CDR1 is GTSNPN, CDR2 SVGIG, per germline (reference sequence). The V end was cut by 4 bases, the J end by 3 bases, with 10 bases between. The CDR3 loop reads CAWTGQHYEQYF. CDR3 bases: TGTGCCTGGACAGGTCAGCACTACGAGCAGTACTTC.

The chain combines TRBV30 with TRBJ2-3; 15 positions agree with TRBD2. V lost 4 bases and J lost 3; bases outside the gene matches: 8. The CDR3 runs 17 residues. CDR1 and CDR2 from the germline V gene are GTSNPN and SVGIG (reference sequence). The CDR3 DNA reads as TGTGCCTGGAATCCGGGACTAGCGGGAGGAGTGACAGATACGCAGTATTTT. It is translated as CAWNPGLAGGVTDTQYF.